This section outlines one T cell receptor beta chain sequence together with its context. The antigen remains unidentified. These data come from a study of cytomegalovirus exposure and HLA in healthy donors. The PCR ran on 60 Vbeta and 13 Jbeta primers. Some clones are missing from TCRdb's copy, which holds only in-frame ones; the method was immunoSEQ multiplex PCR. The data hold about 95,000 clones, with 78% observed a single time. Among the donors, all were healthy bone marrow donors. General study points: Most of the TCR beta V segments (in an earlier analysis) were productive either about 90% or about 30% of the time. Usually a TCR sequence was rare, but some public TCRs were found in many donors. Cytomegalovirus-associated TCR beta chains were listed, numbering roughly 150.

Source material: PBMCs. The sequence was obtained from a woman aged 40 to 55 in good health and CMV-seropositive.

This CDR3 is CASSLFHSGSYEQYF. DNA of the CDR3: TGTGCCAGCAGCTTATTTCATAGCGGCTCCTACGAGCAGTACTTC. The J gene is TRBJ2-7, the V gene TRBV7-9, with D possibly being TRBD2 (6 bases). V was trimmed by 2 bases and J by 0 bases, leaving 11 bases between them. CDR1 is SEHNR and CDR2 is FQNEAQ in the germline V gene (reference sequence). This CDR3 contains 15 residues.